A selection of T cell receptor beta chains follows, all from one sample in a study of CD8+ T cells in alopecia areata. The data were produced by immunoSEQ multiplex PCR, yet TCRdb's version contains in-frame clones alone and is incomplete. The sample carries 100,000 to 150,000 clones, approximately 49% recorded once. The material was CD8+ T cells sorted from blood, obtained at week 0. Every receptor here comes from a human donor with alopecia areata. The conserved cysteine and the conserved F or W are not part of the CDR3 here. Only part of the rows carry a size: once, few, many, or a class if the clone is expanded.

clone size,V gene,CDR3 protein
.,TRBV2,ASSLAGGGDTQY
few,TRBV13,ASSSRNTEAF
few,TRBV12-5,ASGETGPEF
.,TRBV13,ASSPSPKGSGYT
.,TRBV29-1,SVLAGGPDTQY
.,TRBV6-5,ASSRDRENSPLH
.,TRBV5-6,ASSLAWGLVETQY
.,TRBV11-2,ASSPGGTEQF
.,TRBV9,ASSVGPDTQY
.,TRBV29-1,SVDEGQTMNTEAF
once,TRBV30,AWKKLRGPMDGYT
few,TRBV5-4,ASSRDGQYYEQY
.,TRBV6-5,ASSYLAFSYNEQF
.,TRBV5-6,ASSWGQVQETQY
.,TRBV11-2,ASSPPQGRGEQF
.,TRBV29-1,SVAGGPSDTQY
few,TRBV29-1,SLQDGNTGELF
.,TRBV30,AWSNQGIGELF
.,TRBV15,ATRDPYSNQPQH
.,TRBV5-6,ASSRRGLPLEETQY
.,TRBV4-2,ASSQGPLAGDNEQF
many,TRBV6-6,ASSYSRDRNTGELF
.,TRBV4-1,ASGRREDTGELF
.,TRBV30,AWSTGTGMNTEAF
few,TRBV5-1,ASSQRSGYNEQF
.,TRBV4-1,ASSEEGEGAYEQY
few,TRBV6-6,ASSYSSYNEQF
few,TRBV30,AWRSRASGGKPDTQY
.,TRBV5-6,ASSWGQTYEQY
.,TRBV4-1,ASSQVPAYEQY
.,TRBV6-5,ASSYGENEQF